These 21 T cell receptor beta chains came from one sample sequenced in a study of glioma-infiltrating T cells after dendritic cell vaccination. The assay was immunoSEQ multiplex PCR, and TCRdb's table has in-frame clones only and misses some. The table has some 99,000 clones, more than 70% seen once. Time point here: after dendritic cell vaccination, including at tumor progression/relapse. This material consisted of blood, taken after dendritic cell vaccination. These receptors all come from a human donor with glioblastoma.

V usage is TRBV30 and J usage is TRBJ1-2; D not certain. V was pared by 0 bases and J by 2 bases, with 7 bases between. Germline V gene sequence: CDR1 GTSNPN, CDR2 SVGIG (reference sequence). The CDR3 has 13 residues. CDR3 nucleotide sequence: TGTGCCTGGAGTGTACAGTCAAACTATGGCTACACCTTC. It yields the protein CAWSVQSNYGYTF.

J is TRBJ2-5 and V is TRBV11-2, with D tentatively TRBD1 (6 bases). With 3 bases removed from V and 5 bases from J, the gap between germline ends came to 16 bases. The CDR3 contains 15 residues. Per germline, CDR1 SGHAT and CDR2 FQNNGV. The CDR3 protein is CASSLLWTEGETQYF. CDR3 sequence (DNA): TGTGCCAGCAGCTTGTTGTGGACAGAGGGGGAGACCCAGTACTTC.

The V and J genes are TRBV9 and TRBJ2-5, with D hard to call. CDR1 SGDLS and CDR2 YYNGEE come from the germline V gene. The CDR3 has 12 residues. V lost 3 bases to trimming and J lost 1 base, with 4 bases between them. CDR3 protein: CASSASQETQYF. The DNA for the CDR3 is TGTGCCAGCAGCGCGAGCCAAGAGACCCAGTACTTC.

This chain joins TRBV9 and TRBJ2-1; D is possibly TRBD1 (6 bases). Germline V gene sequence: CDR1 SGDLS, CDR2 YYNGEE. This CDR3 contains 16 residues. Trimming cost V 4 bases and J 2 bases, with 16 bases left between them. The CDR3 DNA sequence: TGTGCCAGCAGCCCCAGGGGTAAAGGAACCTACAATGAGCAGTTCTTC. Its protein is CASSPRGKGTYNEQFF.

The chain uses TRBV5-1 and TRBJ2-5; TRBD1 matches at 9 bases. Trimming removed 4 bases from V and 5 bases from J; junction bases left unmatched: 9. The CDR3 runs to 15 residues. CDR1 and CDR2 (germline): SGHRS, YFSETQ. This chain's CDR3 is CASSPGTGQKETQYF. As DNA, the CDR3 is TGCGCCAGCAGCCCGGGGACAGGGCAGAAGGAGACCCAGTACTTC.

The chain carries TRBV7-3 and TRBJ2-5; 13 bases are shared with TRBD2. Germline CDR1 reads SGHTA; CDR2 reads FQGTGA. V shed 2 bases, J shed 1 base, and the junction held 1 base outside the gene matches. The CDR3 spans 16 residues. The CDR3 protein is CASSLGTSGTQETQYF. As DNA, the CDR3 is TGTGCCAGCAGCTTAGGGACTAGCGGGACCCAAGAGACCCAGTACTTC.

CDR3 amino acids: CASSVSPTGGSSGANVLTF. In DNA form, the CDR3 reads TGTGCCAGCAGCGTTAGTCCCACAGGGGGGAGCTCTGGGGCCAACGTCCTGACTTTC. V gene TRBV9 combines with J gene TRBJ2-6; 8 nucleotides line up with TRBD1. The CDR3 has 19 amino acids. Trimming at V came to 2 bases and at J to 0 bases, leaving 10 bases not matched to a gene. CDR1 is SGDLS and CDR2 is YYNGEE in the germline V gene.

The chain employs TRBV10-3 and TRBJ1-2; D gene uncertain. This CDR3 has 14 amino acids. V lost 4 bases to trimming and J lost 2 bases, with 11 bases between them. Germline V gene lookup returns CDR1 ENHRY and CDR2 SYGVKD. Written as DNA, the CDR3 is TGTGCCATCAGTGTAACGGGGTCCAACTATGGCTACACCTTC. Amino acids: CAISVTGSNYGYTF.

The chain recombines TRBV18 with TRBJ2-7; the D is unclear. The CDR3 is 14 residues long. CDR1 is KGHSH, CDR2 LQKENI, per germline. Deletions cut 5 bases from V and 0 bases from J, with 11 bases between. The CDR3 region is CASSGLDGSYEQYF. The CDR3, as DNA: TGTGCCAGCTCAGGGCTCGACGGCTCCTACGAGCAGTACTTC. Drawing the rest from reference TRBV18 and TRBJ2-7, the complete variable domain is NAGVMQNPRHLVRRRGQEARLRCSPMKGHSHVYWYRQLPEEGLKFMVYLQKENIIDESGMPKERFSAEFPKEGPSILRIQQVVRGDSAAYFCASSGLDGSYEQYFGPGTRLTVT.

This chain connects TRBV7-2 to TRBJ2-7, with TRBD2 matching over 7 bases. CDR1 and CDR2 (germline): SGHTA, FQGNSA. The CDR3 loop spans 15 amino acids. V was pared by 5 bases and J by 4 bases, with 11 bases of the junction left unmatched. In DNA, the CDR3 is TGTGCCAGCAGCCGCGCGGGGGACGGAACTTACGAGCAGTACTTC. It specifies CASSRAGDGTYEQYF.

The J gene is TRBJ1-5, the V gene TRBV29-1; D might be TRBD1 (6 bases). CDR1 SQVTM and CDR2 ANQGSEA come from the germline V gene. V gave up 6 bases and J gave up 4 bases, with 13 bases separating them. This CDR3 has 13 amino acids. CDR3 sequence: CSVATGLNQPQHF. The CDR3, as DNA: TGCAGCGTAGCGACAGGATTAAATCAGCCCCAGCATTTT.

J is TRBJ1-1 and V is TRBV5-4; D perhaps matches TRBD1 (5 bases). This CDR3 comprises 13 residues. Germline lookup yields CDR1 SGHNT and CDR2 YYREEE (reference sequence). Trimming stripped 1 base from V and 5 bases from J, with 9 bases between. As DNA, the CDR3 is TGTGCCAGCAGCTTGTGGGAGGGGACTGAAGCTTTCTTT. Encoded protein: CASSLWEGTEAFF. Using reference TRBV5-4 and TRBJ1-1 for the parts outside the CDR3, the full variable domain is ETGVTQSPTHLIKTRGQQVTLRCSSQSGHNTVSWYQQALGQGPQFIFQYYREEENGRGNFPPRFSGLQFPNYSSELNVNALELDDSALYLCASSLWEGTEAFFGQGTRLTVV.

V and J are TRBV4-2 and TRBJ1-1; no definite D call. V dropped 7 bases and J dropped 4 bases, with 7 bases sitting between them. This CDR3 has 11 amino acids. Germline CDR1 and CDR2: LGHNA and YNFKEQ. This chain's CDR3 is CASTLGTEAFF. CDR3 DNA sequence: TGTGCCAGCACCCTAGGCACTGAAGCTTTCTTT.

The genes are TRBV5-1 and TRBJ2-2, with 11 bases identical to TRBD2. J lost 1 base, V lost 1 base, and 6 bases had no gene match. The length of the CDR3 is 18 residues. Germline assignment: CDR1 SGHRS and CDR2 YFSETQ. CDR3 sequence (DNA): TGCGCCAGCAGCTTGCGGTGGCTAGCGGGGGGGAACACCGGGGAGCTGTTTTTT. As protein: CASSLRWLAGGNTGELFF. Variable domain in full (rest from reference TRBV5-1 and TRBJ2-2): KAGVTQTPRYLIKTRGQQVTLSCSPISGHRSVSWYQQTPGQGLQFLFEYFSETQRNKGNFPGRFSGRQFSNSRSEMNVSTLELGDSALYLCASSLRWLAGGNTGELFFGEGSRLTVL.

DNA of the CDR3: TGCAGCGTTGAACTAGCGGGAGAGACCCAGTACTTC. Its translation is CSVELAGETQYF. The rearrangement joins TRBV29-1 to TRBJ2-5; 8 bases are a match to TRBD2. The germline gives CDR1 SQVTM, CDR2 ANQGSEA. The CDR3 loop spans 12 amino acids. Losses at the gene ends were 2 bases for V and 4 bases for J; bases not matched to a gene: 0. The whole variable domain, filled in from reference TRBV29-1 and TRBJ2-5, reads SAVISQKPSRDICQRGTSLTIQCQVDSQVTMMFWYRQQPGQSLTLIATANQGSEATYESGFVIDKFPISRPNLTFSTLTVSNMSPEDSSIYLCSVELAGETQYFGPGTRLLVL.

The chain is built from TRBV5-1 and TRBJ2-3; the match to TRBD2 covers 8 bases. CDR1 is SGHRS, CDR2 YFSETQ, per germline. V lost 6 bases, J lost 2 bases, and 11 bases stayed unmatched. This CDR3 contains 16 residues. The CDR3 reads CASTRAGAVDTDTQYF. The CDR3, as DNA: TGCGCCAGCACGCGAGCGGGGGCCGTTGACACAGATACGCAGTATTTT.

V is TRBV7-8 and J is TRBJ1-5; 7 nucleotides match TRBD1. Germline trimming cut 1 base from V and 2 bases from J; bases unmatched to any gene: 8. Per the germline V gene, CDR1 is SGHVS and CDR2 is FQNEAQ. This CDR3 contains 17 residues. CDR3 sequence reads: CASSLGQGVRGNQPQHF. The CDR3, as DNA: TGTGCCAGCAGCTTAGGCCAGGGGGTACGAGGCAATCAGCCCCAGCATTTT.

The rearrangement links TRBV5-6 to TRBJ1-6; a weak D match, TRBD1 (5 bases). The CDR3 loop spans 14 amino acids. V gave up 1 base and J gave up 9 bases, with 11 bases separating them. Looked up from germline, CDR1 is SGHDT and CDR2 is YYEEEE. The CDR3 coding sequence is TGTGCCAGCAGCTTGTTACAGGCCCCTTCACCCCTCCACTTT. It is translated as CASSLLQAPSPLHF.

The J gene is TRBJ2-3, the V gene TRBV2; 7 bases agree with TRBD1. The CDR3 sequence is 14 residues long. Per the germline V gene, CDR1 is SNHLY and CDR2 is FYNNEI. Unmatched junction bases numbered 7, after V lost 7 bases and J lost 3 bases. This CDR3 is CASKEGAWTDTQYF. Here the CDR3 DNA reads TGTGCCAGCAAAGAGGGGGCGTGGACAGATACGCAGTATTTT.

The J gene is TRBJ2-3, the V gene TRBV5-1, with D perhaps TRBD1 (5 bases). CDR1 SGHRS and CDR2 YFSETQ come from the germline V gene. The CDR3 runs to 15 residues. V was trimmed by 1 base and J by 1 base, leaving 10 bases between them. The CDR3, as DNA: TGCGCCAGCAGCTTGTCTCTAGGGGGCACAGATACGCAGTATTTT. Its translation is CASSLSLGGTDTQYF.

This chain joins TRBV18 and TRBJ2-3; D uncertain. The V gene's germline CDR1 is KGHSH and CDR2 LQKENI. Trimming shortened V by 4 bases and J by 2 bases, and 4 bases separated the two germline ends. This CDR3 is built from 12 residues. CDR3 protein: CASSLNTDTQYF. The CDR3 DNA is TGTGCCAGCTCACTAAACACAGATACGCAGTATTTT. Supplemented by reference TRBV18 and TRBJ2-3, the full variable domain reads NAGVMQNPRHLVRRRGQEARLRCSPMKGHSHVYWYRQLPEEGLKFMVYLQKENIIDESGMPKERFSAEFPKEGPSILRIQQVVRGDSAAYFCASSLNTDTQYFGPGTRLTVL.